This T cell receptor beta chain was obtained from a study of blood T cell repertoires in COVID-19. Study context: Specimens from acute and convalescent COVID-19 originated in the United States, Italy and Spain. In each case, the material was cDNA or gDNA derived from T cells, B-cell-depleted T cells, or PBMCs.

Original processing notes: Quantification of nucleated cells was approximated via reference gene primer amplification. Here immunoSEQ multiplex PCR was the method, and the copy in TCRdb shows in-frame clones only, minus some. Clonal size and the V and J genes are those of that table, whereas D and trimming came from the DNA. The top ten hold less than 2.5% of the sample, which has about 300,000 clones, approximately 86% seen once. This receptor was taken from a man younger than 30 with active or convalescent COVID-19. The sample consisted of peripheral blood.

The CDR3 loop reads CASNVQGGFTDTQYF. The CDR3 DNA reads as TGTGCCAGCAACGTCCAAGGAGGGTTCACAGATACGCAGTATTTT. The V and J genes are TRBV3-1 (or the pseudogene TRBV3-2) and TRBJ2-3; tentatively, D is TRBD2 (6 bases). V lost 7 bases and J 2 bases, leaving 16 bases between the germline ends. CDR1 and CDR2 from the germline V gene are LGHDT and YNNKEL (reference sequence). CDR3 size: 15 residues.